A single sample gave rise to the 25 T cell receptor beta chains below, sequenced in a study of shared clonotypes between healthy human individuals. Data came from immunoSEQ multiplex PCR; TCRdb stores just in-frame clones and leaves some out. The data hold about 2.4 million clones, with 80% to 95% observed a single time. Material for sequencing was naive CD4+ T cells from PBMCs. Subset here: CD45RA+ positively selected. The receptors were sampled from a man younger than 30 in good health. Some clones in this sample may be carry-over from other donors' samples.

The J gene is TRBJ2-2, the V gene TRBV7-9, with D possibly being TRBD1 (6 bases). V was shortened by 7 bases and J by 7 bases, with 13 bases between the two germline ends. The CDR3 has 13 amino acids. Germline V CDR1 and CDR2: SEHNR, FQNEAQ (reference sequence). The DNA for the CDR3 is TGTGCCAGCACCCAGGGGTTGGTCGGGGAGCTGTTTTTT. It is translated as CASTQGLVGELFF.

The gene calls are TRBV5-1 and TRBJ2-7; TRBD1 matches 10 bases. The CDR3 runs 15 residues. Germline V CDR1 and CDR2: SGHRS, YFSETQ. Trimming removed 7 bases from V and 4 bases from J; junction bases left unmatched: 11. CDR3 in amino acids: CASGRGTGAWYEQYF. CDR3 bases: TGCGCCAGCGGCCGCGGGACAGGGGCCTGGTACGAGCAGTACTTC.

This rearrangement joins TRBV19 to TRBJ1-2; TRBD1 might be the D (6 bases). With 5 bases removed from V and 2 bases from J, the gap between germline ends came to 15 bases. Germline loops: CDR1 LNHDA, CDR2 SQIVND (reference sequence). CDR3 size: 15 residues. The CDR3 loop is CASSPHPRGNYGYTF. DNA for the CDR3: TGTGCCAGTAGTCCCCACCCCAGGGGAAACTATGGCTACACCTTC.

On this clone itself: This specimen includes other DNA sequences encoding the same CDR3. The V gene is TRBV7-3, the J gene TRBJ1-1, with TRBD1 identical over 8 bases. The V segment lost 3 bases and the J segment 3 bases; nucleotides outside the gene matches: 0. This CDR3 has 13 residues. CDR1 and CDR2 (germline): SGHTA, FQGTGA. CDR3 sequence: CASSLDRDTEAFF. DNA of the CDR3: TGTGCCAGCAGCTTGGACAGGGACACTGAAGCTTTCTTT.

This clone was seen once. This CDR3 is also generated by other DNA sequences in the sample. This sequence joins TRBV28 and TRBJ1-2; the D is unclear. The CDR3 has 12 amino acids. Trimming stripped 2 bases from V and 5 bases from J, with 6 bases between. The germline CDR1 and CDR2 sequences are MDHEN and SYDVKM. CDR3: CASSLRRYGYTF. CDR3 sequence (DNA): TGTGCCAGCAGTTTAAGACGGTATGGCTACACCTTC.

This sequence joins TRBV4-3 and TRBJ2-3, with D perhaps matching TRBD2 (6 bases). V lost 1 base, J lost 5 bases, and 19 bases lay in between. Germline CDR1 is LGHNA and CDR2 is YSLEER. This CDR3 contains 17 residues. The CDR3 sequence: CASSQGFSGEWGDTQYF. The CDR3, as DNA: TGCGCCAGCAGCCAAGGGTTTAGCGGTGAGTGGGGAGATACGCAGTATTTT.

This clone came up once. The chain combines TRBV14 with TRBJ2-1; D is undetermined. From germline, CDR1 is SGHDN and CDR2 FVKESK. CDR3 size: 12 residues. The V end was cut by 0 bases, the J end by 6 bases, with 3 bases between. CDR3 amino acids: CASSQDPNEQFF. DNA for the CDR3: TGTGCCAGCAGCCAAGATCCCAATGAGCAGTTCTTC.

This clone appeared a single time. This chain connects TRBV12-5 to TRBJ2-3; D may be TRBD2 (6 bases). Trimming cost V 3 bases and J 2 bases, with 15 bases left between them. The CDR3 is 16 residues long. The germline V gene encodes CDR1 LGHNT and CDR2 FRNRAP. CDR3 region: CASGFFGLLDTDTQYF. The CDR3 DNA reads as TGTGCTAGTGGTTTCTTCGGACTATTGGACACAGATACGCAGTATTTT. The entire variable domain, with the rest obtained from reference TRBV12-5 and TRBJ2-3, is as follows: DARVTQTPRHKVTEMGQEVTMRCQPILGHNTVFWYRQTMMQGLELLAYFRNRAPLDDSGMPKDRFSAEMPDATLATLKIQPSEPRDSAVYFCASGFFGLLDTDTQYFGPGTRLTVL.

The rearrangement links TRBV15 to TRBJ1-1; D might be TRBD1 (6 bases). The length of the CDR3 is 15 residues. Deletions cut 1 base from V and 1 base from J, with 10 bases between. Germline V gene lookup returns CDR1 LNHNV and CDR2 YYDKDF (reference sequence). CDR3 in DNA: TGTGCCACCAGCAGAGCCTACAGGGAGAACACTGAAGCTTTCTTT. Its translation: CATSRAYRENTEAFF.

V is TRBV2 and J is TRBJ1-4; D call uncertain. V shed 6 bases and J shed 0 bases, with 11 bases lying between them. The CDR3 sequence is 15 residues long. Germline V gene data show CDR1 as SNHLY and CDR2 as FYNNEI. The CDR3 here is CASSPDGATNEKLFF. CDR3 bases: TGTGCCAGCAGCCCCGACGGTGCAACTAATGAAAAACTGTTTTTT. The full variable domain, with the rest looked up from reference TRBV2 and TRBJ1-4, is EPEVTQTPSHQVTQMGQEVILRCVPISNHLYFYWYRQILGQKVEFLVSFYNNEISEKSEIFDDQFSVERPDGSNFTLKIRSTKLEDSAMYFCASSPDGATNEKLFFGSGTQLSVL.

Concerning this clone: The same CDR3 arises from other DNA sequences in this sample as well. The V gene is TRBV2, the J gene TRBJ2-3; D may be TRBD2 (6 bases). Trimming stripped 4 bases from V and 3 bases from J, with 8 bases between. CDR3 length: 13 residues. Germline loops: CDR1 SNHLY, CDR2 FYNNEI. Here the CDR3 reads CASSVEGTDTQYF. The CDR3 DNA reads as TGTGCCAGCAGTGTGGAGGGGACAGATACGCAGTATTTT.

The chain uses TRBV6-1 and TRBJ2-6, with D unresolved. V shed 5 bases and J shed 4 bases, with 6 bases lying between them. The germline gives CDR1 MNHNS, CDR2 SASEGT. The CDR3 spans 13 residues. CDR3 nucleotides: TGTGCCAGCAGTTCATGGGGGGCCAACGTCCTGACTTTC. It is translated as CASSSWGANVLTF.

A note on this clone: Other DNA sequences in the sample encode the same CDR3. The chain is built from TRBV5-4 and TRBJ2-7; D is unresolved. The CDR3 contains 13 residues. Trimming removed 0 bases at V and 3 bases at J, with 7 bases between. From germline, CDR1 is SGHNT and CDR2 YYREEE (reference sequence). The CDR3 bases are TGTGCCAGCAGCTTGGACAGCCTCTACGAGCAGTACTTC. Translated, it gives CASSLDSLYEQYF. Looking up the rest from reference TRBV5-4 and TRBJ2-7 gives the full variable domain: ETGVTQSPTHLIKTRGQQVTLRCSSQSGHNTVSWYQQALGQGPQFIFQYYREEENGRGNFPPRFSGLQFPNYSSELNVNALELDDSALYLCASSLDSLYEQYFGPGTRLTVT.

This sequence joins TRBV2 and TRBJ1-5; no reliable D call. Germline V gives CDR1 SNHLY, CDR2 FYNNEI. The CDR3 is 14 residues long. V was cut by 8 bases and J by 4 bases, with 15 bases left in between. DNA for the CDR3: TGTGCCAGCCACGAACTGAGTGGGAATCAGCCCCAGCATTTT. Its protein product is CASHELSGNQPQHF. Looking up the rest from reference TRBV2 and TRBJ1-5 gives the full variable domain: EPEVTQTPSHQVTQMGQEVILRCVPISNHLYFYWYRQILGQKVEFLVSFYNNEISEKSEIFDDQFSVERPDGSNFTLKIRSTKLEDSAMYFCASHELSGNQPQHFGDGTRLSIL.

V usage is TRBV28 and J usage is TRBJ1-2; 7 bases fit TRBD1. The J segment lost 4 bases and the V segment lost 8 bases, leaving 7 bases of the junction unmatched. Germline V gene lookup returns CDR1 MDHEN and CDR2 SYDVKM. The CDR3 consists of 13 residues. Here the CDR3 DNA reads TGTGCCAGCGGGGAAAGGGGGCGCTATGGCTACACCTTC. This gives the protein CASGERGRYGYTF.

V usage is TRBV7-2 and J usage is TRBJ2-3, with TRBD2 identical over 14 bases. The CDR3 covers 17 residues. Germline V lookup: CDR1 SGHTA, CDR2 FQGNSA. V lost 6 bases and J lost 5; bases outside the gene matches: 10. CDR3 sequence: CASSRTTSGRAIDTQYF. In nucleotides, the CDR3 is TGTGCCAGCAGTCGAACGACTAGCGGGAGGGCCATAGATACGCAGTATTTT.

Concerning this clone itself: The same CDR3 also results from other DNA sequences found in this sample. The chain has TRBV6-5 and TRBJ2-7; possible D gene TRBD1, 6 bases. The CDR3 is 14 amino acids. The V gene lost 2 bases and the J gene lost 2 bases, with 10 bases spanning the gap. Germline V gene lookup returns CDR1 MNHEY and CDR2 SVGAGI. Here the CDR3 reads CASSYGQGTYEQYF. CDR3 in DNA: TGTGCCAGCAGTTACGGCCAGGGGACCTACGAGCAGTACTTC.

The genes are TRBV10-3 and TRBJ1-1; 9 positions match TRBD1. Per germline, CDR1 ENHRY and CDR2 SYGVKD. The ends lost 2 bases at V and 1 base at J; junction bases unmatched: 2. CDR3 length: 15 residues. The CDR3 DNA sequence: TGTGCCATCAGTGAGCCGGACAGGGGGAACACTGAAGCTTTCTTT. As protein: CAISEPDRGNTEAFF.

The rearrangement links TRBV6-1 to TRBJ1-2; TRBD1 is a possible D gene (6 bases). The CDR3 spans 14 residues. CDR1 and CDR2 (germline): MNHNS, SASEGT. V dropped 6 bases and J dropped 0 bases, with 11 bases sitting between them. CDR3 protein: CASREGGANYGYTF. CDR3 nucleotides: TGTGCCAGCAGGGAGGGGGGTGCTAACTATGGCTACACCTTC.

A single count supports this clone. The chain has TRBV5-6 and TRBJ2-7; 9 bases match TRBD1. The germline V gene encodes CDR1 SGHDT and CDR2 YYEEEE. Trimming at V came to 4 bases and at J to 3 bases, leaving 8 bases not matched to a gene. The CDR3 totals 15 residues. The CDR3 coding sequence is TGTGCCAGCAGCCCCGGGACAGGGATCGACTACGAGCAGTACTTC. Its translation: CASSPGTGIDYEQYF.

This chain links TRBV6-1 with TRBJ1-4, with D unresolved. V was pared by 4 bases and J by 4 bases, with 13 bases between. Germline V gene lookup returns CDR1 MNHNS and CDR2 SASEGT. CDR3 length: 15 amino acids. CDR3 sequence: CASSVRPEINEKLFF. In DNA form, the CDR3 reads TGTGCCAGCAGTGTCCGGCCGGAGATTAATGAAAAACTGTTTTTT.

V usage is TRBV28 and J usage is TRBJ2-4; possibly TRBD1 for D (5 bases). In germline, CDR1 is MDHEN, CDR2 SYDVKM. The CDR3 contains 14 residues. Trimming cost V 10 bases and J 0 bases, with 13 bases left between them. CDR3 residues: CATIDSLAKNIQYF. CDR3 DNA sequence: TGTGCCACCATAGACAGTTTAGCCAAAAACATTCAGTACTTC.

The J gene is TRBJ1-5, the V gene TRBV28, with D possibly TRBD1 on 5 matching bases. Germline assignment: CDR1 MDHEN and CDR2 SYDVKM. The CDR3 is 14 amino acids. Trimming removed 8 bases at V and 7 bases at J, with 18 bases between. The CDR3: CASGAEGQGQPQHF. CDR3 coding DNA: TGTGCCAGCGGGGCCGAGGGGCAAGGACAGCCCCAGCATTTT.

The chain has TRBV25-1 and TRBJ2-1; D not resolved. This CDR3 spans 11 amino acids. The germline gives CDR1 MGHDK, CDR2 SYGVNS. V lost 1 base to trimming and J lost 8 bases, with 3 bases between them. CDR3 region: CASSEWDEQFF. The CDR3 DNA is TGTGCCAGCAGTGAATGGGATGAGCAGTTCTTC.

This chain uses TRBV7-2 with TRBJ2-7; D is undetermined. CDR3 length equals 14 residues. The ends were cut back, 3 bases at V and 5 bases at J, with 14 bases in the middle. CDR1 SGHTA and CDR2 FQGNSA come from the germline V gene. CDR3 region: CASSLGLQSNEQYF. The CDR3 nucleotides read TGTGCCAGCAGCTTGGGCTTACAAAGCAACGAGCAGTACTTC.